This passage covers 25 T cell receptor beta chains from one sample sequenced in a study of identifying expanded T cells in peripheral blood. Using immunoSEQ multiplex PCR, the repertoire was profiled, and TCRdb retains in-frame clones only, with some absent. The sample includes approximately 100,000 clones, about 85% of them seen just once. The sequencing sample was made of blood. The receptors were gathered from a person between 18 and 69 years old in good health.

CDR3 region: CAWSPTGDHEQYF. The DNA for the CDR3 is TGTGCCTGGAGCCCCACGGGGGACCACGAGCAGTACTTC. The rearrangement joins TRBV30 to TRBJ2-7, with D possibly being TRBD2 (6 bases). The V gene's germline CDR1 is GTSNPN and CDR2 SVGIG (reference sequence). The CDR3 runs 13 residues. Trimming left V 3 bases short and J 5 bases short, with 14 bases between.

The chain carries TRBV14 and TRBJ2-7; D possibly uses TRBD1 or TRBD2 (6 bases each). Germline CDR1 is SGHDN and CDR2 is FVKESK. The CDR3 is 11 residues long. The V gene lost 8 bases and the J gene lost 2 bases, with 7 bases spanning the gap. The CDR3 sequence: CASGGPYEQYF. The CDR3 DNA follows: TGTGCCAGCGGGGGGCCCTACGAGCAGTACTTC.

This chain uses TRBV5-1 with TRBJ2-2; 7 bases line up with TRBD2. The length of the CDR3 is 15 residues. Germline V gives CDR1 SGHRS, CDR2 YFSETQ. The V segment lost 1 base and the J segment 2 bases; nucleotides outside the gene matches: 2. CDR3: CASSLSGLNTGELFF. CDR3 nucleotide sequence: TGCGCCAGCAGCTTGTCGGGACTAAACACCGGGGAGCTGTTTTTT.

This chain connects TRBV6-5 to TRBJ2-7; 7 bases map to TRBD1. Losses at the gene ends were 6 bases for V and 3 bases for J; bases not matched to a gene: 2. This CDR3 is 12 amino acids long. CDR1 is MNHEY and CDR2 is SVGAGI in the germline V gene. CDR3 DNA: TGTGCCAGCAGGACAGGGATCTACGAGCAGTACTTC. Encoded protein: CASRTGIYEQYF.

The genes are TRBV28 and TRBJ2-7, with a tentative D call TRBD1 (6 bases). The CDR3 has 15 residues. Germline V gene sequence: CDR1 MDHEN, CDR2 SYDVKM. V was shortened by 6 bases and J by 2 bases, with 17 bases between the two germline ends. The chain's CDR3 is CASRPGQRMTYEQYF. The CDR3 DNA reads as TGTGCCAGCAGGCCGGGACAAAGGATGACCTACGAGCAGTACTTC. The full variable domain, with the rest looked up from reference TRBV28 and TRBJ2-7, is DVKVTQSSRYLVKRTGEKVFLECVQDMDHENMFWYRQDPGLGLRLIYFSYDVKMKEKGDIPEGYSVSREKKERFSLILESASTNQTSMYLCASRPGQRMTYEQYFGPGTRLTVT.

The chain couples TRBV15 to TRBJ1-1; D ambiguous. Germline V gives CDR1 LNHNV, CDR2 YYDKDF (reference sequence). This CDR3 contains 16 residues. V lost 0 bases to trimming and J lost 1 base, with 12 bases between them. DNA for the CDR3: TGTGCCACCAGCAGAGATCCCCCGGCTACGAACACTGAAGCTTTCTTT. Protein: CATSRDPPATNTEAFF.

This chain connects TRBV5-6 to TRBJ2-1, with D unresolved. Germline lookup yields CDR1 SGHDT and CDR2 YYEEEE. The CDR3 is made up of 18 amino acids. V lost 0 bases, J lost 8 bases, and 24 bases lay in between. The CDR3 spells CASSLERAQSKRADEQFF. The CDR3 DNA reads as TGTGCCAGCAGCTTGGAAAGGGCTCAGAGTAAGCGAGCCGATGAGCAGTTCTTC.

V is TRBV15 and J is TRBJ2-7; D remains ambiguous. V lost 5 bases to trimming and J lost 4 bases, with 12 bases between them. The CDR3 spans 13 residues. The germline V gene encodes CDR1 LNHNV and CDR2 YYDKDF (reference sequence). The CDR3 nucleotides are TGTGCCACCAGCCGATCGGGTGCGTACGAGCAGTACTTC. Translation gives CATSRSGAYEQYF.

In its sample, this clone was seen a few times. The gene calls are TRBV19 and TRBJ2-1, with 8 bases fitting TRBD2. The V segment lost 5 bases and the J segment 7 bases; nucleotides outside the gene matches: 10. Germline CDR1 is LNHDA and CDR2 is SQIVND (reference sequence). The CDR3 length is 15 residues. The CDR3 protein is CASSGGTSLSNEQFF. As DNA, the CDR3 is TGTGCCAGTAGTGGGGGGACTAGTCTCTCAAATGAGCAGTTCTTC.

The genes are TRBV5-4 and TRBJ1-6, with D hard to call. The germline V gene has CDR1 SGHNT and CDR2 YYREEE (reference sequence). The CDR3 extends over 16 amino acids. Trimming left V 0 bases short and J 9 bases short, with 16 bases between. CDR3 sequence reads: CASSLAPRGLGSPLHF. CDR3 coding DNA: TGTGCCAGCAGCTTGGCCCCTCGAGGGTTGGGTTCACCCCTCCACTTT.

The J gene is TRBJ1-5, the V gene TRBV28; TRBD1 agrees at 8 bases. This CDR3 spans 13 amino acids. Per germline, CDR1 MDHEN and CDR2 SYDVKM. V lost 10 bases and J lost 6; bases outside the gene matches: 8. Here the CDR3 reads CAIRQGYGQPQHF. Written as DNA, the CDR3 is TGTGCCATCCGACAGGGGTATGGTCAGCCCCAGCATTTT.

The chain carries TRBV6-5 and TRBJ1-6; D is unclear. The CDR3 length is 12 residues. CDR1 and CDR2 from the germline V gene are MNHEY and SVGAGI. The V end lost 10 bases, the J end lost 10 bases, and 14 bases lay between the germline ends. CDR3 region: CATAQDRSPLHF. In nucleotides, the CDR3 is TGTGCCACCGCCCAAGATCGGTCACCCCTCCACTTT.

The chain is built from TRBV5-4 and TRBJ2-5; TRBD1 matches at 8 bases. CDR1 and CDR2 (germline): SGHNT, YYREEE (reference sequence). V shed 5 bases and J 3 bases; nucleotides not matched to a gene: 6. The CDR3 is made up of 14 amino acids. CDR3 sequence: CASRPGQGKETQYF. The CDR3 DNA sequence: TGTGCCAGCAGACCTGGACAGGGAAAAGAGACCCAGTACTTC. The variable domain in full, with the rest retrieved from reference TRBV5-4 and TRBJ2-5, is ETGVTQSPTHLIKTRGQQVTLRCSSQSGHNTVSWYQQALGQGPQFIFQYYREEENGRGNFPPRFSGLQFPNYSSELNVNALELDDSALYLCASRPGQGKETQYFGPGTRLLVL.

The CDR3: CASSPPRGRRGFNQDYNEQFF. The CDR3 DNA follows: TGTGCCAGCAGTCCCCCCCGCGGGCGCAGGGGCTTTAATCAGGACTACAATGAGCAGTTCTTC. The gene calls are TRBV27 and TRBJ2-1, with D perhaps TRBD1 (6 bases). Germline V gene sequence: CDR1 MNHEY, CDR2 SMNVEV (reference sequence). Trimming took off 5 bases at V and 3 bases at J, with 32 bases between the two ends. This CDR3 region has 21 residues.

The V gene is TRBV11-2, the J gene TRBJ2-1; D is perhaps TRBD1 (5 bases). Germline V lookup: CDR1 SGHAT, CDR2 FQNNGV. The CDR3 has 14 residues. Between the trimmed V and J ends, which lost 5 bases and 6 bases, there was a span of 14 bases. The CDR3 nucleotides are TGTGCCAGCAGCGAAGACAGCCGTGTCAATGAGCAGTTCTTC. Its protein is CASSEDSRVNEQFF.

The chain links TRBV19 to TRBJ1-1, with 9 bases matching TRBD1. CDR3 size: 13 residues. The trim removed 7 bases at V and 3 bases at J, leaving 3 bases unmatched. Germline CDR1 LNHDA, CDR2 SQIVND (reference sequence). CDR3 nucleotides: TGTGCCAGTATCGACAGGGGGGACACTGAAGCTTTCTTT. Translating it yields CASIDRGDTEAFF.

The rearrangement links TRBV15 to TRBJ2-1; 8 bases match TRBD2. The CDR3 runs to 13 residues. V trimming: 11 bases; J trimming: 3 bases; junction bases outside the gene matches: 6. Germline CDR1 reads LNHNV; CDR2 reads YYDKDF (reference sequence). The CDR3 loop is CAVSREGYNEQFF. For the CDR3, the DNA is TGTGCCGTCTCCCGGGAGGGCTACAATGAGCAGTTCTTC.

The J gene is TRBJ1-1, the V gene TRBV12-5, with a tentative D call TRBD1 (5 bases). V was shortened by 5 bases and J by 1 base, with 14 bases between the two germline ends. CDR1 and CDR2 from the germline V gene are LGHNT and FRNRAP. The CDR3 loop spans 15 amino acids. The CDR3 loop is CASGPGDPSNTEAFF. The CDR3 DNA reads TGTGCTAGTGGTCCCGGGGACCCCTCGAACACTGAAGCTTTCTTT.

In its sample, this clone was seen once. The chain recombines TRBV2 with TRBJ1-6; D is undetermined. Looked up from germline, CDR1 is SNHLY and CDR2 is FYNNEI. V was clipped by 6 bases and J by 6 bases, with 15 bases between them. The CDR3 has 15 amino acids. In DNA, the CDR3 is TGTGCCAGCAGGCGGACGGCCCAGGCTAATTCACCCCTCCACTTT. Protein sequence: CASRRTAQANSPLHF.

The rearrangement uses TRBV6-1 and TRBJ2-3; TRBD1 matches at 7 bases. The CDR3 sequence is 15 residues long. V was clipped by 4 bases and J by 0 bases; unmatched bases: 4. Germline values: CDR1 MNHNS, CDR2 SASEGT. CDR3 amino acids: CASSVGQPSTDTQYF. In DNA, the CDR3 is TGTGCCAGCAGTGTGGGACAGCCGAGCACAGATACGCAGTATTTT.

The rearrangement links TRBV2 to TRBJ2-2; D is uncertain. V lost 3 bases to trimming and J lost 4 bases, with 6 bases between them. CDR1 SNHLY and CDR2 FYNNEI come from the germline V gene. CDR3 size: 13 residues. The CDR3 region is CASSEGVTGELFF. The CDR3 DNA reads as TGTGCCAGCAGTGAGGGCGTCACCGGGGAGCTGTTTTTT.

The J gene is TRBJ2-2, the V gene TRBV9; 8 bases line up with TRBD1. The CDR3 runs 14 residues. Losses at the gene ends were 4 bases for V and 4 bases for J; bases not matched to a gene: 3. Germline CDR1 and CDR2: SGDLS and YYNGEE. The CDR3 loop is CASSITGGTGELFF. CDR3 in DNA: TGTGCCAGCAGCATTACAGGGGGCACCGGGGAGCTGTTTTTT.

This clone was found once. CDR3 sequence: CASSIILARVNNEQFF. The CDR3 DNA follows: TGTGCCAGTAGTATAATCCTAGCTCGGGTGAACAATGAGCAGTTCTTC. This chain links TRBV19 with TRBJ2-1, with TRBD2 as a possible D gene (5 bases). Germline CDR1 LNHDA, CDR2 SQIVND (reference sequence). This CDR3 has 16 amino acids. V was trimmed by 2 bases and J by 5 bases, leaving 16 bases between them. The variable domain in full, with the rest retrieved from reference TRBV19 and TRBJ2-1, is DGGITQSPKYLFRKEGQNVTLSCEQNLNHDAMYWYRQDPGQGLRLIYYSQIVNDFQKGDIAEGYSVSREKKESFPLTVTSAQKNPTAFYLCASSIILARVNNEQFFGPGTRLTVL.

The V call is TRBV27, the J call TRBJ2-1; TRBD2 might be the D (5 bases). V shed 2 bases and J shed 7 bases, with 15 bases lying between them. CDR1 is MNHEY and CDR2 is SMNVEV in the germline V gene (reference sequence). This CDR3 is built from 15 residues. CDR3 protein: CASSLRGAVGNEQFF. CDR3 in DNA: TGTGCCAGCAGTTTACGGGGTGCTGTCGGGAATGAGCAGTTCTTC.

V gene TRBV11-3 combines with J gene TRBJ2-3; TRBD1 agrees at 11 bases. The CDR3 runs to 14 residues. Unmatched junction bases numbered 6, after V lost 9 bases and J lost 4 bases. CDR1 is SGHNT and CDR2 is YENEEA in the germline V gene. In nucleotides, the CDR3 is TGTGCCAGTAAGGGACAGGGGGATTCAGATACGCAGTATTTT. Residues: CASKGQGDSDTQYF.